This T cell receptor (beta chain) emerged from a study of blood T cell repertoires in COVID-19 (TCRdb year 2020). Turning to the overall study: The collaborator samples originated in the United States, Italy and Spain and spanned the acute and convalescent phases of COVID-19. A freely available public database, intended as a resource for researchers studying the immune response to SARS-CoV-2, is where the repertoires were released. Nearly every sample came with metadata listing a de-identified subject ID, COVID-19 status, age in years and sex. Subjects who had been exposed to COVID-19, were actively infected with it, or had recovered from it provided the deeply sampled blood TCRbeta repertoires that made up the dataset. The samples were drawn from two sources: the first 160 participants of the ongoing ImmuneRACE study, and approximately 1,300 subjects contributed by 6 global collaborators. The material from the prospective study consisted of cDNA or gDNA derived from T cells, B-cell-depleted T cells, or PBMCs. Where available, HLA class I and class II types were obtained from metadata supplied by the sample provider rather than from assay-based typing.

This clone appeared once. Which antigen it targets is not known. Base qualities are not provided; no much larger clone lies one nucleotide away. What the study reported, not specific to this receptor: The amount of clinical and demographic metadata varied by source and participant and was provided uncurated.

TCRbeta CDR3 regions were amplified from genomic DNA by means of the immunoSEQ Assay, a bias-controlled multiplex PCR. The authors' pipeline ran thus. The number of nucleated cells in each sample was estimated by amplification of reference gene primers within the assay. To quantify the absolute abundance of each unique TCRbeta CDR3 rearrangement, sequence reads were collapsed and filtered. For each sample, productive Simpson clonality was calculated as the square root of Simpson's diversity index across productive rearrangements. In TCRdb, the immuneACCESS table is reduced to in-frame sequences with V and J assigned. These tables do not hold every clone; where another copy was compared, an unresolved V gene accounts for under half, and the others remain unexplained. V, J and clone size were drawn from that table, and D and trimming were deduced from the DNA. This sample comprises 70,000 to 90,000 clones, 80% to 90% of them detected only once. The ten largest clones add up to around 40% of the sample.

V lost 4 bases and J lost 8 bases; the stretch between them is 17 bases long. Reading the germline V gene gives CDR1 SGHNT and CDR2 YENEEA. The CDR3 spans 15 residues, from the cysteine through the phenylalanine. The retained sequence is limited to the CDR3, 45 bases, with the frame set at the first base. Collaborating institutions collected whole blood in K2EDTA tubes following their own protocols. For TCRbeta analysis, collaborator samples were shipped as frozen whole blood, as isolated PBMCs, or as DNA extracted from either sample type. The sequencing input was peripheral blood. The receptor comes from a human donor in a cohort sampled during active COVID-19. The rearranged segments are TRBV11-3 and TRBJ1-4; TRBD1 might be the D gene, on 5 matching bases. At the DNA level, the sequence is TGTGCCAGCAGCTCGCGCCAGGGCCGGGGGGAAAAACTGTTTTTT. It encodes CASSSRQGRGEKLFF.